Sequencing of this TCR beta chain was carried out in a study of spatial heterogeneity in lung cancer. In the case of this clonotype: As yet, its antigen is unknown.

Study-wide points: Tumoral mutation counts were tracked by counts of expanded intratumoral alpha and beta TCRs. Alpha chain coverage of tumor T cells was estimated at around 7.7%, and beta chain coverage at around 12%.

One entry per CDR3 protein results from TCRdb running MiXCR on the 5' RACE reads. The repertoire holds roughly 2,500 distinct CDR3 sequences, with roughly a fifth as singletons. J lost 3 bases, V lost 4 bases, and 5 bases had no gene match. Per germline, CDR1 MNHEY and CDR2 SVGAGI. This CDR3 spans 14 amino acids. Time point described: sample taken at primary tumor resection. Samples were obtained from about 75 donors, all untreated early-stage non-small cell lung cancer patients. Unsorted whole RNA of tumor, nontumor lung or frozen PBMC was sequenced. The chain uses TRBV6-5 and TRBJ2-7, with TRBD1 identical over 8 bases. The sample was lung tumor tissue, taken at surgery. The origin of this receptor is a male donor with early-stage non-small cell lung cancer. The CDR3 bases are TGTGCCAGCAGTTCCGGGACAGGTTTCTACGAGCAGTACTTC. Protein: CASSSGTGFYEQYF.